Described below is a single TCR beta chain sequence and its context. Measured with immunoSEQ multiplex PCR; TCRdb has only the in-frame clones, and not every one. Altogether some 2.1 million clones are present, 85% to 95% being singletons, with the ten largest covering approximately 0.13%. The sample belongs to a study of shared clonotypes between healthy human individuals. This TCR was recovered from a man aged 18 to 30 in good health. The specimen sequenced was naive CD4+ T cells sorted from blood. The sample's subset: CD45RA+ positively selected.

CDR3 sequence: CASSLVSGWQFF. The CDR3 nucleotides read TGCGCCAGCAGCTTGGTGTCCGGGTGGCAGTTCTTC. V and J are TRBV5-1 and TRBJ2-1; no firm D call. The V gene lost 0 bases and the J gene lost 12 bases, with 10 bases spanning the gap. The CDR3 loop spans 12 amino acids. CDR1 SGHRS and CDR2 YFSETQ come from the germline V gene.